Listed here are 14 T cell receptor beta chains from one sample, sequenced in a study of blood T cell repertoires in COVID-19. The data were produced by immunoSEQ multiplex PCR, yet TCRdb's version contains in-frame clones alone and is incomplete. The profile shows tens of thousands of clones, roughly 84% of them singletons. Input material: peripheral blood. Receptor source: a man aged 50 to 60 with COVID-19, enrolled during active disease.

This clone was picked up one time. The CDR3 protein is CASSPRGQQETQYF. CDR3 sequence (DNA): TGTGCCAGCTCACCACGAGGACAGCAAGAGACCCAGTACTTC. The genes are TRBV18 and TRBJ2-5; a possible D gene is TRBD1 (6 bases). The CDR3 contains 14 residues. Looked up from germline, CDR1 is KGHSH and CDR2 is LQKENI. V lost 1 base, J lost 2 bases, and 8 bases lay in between.

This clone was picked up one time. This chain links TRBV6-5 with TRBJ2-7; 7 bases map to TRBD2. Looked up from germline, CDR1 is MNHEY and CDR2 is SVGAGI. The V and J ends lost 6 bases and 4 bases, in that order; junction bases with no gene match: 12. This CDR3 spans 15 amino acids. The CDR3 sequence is CASRITAGRIYEQYF. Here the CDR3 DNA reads TGTGCCAGCAGGATTACAGCGGGGAGGATATACGAGCAGTACTTC.

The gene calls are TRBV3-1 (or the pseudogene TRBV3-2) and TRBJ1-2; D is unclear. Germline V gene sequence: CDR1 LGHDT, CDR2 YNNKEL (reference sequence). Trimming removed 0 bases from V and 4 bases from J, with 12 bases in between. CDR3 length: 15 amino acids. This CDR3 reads CASSQDRPGAYGYTF. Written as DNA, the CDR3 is TGTGCCAGCAGCCAAGATCGCCCGGGAGCCTATGGCTACACCTTC.

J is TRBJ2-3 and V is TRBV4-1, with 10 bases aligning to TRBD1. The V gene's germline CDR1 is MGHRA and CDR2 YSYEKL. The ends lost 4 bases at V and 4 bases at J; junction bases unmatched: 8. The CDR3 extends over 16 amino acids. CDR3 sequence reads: CASSLRDRGEADTQYF. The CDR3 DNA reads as TGCGCCAGCAGCCTCCGGGACAGGGGCGAGGCAGATACGCAGTATTTT.

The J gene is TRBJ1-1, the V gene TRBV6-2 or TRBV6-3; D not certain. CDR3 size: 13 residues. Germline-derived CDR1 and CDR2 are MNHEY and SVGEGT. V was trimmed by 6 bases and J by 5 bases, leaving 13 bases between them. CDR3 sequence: CASSETIWTEAFF. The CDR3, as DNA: TGTGCCAGCAGCGAGACTATTTGGACTGAAGCTTTCTTT.

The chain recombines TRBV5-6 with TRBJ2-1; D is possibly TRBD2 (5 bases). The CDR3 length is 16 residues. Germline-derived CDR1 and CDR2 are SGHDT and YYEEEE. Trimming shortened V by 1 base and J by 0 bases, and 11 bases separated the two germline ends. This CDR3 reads CASSLKVGSSYNEQFF. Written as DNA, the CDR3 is TGTGCCAGCAGCTTGAAGGTGGGGAGCTCCTACAATGAGCAGTTCTTC.

The chain's CDR3 is CASFGGYGYTF. Here the CDR3 DNA reads TGTGCCAGCTTTGGGGGGTATGGCTACACCTTC. The chain employs TRBV6-5 and TRBJ1-2, with D perhaps TRBD1 (5 bases). Germline assignment: CDR1 MNHEY and CDR2 SVGAGI. V shed 8 bases and J shed 5 bases, with 9 bases lying between them. The CDR3 has 11 amino acids.

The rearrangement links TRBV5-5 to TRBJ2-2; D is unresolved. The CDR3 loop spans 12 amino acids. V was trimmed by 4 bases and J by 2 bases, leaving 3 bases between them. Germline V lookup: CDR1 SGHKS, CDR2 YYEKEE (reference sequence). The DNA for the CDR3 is TGTGCCAGCAGCCCTAACACCGGGGAGCTGTTTTTT. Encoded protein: CASSPNTGELFF.

The CDR3 sequence: CATSDRSGRIGELFF. In nucleotides, the CDR3 is TGTGCCACCAGTGATAGAAGCGGGAGGATCGGGGAGCTGTTTTTT. V is TRBV24-1 and J is TRBJ2-2; 9 bases line up with TRBD2. The length of the CDR3 is 15 residues. V lost 3 bases to trimming and J lost 7 bases; unmatched junction nucleotides: 5. Germline loops: CDR1 KGHDR, CDR2 SFDVKD.

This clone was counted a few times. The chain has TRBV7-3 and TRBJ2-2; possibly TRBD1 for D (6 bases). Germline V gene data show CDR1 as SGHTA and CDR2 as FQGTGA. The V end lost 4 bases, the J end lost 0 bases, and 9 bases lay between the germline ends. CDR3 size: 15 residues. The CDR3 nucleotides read TGTGCCAGCAGCTCGGGACAAGCGAACACCGGGGAGCTGTTTTTT. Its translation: CASSSGQANTGELFF. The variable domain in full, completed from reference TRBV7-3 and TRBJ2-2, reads GAGVSQTPSNKVTEKGKYVELRCDPISGHTALYWYRQSLGQGPEFLIYFQGTGAADDSGLPNDRFFAVRPEGSVSTLKIQRTERGDSAVYLCASSSGQANTGELFFGEGSRLTVL.

CDR3 coding DNA: TGTGCCAGCAGCTTGGGTATTTCTAATTCACCCCTCCACTTT. Translation gives CASSLGISNSPLHF. The chain couples TRBV5-5 to TRBJ1-6; D is unclear. The V end lost 0 bases, the J end lost 6 bases, and 7 bases lay between the germline ends. Germline V gives CDR1 SGHKS, CDR2 YYEKEE (reference sequence). The CDR3 contains 14 residues.

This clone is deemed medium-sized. The CDR3 here is CASSLLRYGSVETQYF. The CDR3 DNA sequence: TGTGCCAGCAGCCTACTACGCTACGGTAGTGTCGAGACCCAGTACTTC. The chain links TRBV28 to TRBJ2-5; no definite D call. CDR3 length equals 16 residues. V was shortened by 6 bases and J by 5 bases, with 22 bases between the two germline ends. Germline lookup yields CDR1 MDHEN and CDR2 SYDVKM.

CDR3: CASSPGTGFSNSEAFF. In DNA form, the CDR3 reads TGTGCCAGTAGTCCAGGGACAGGGTTTTCGAATTCTGAAGCTTTCTTT. The chain employs TRBV19 and TRBJ1-1, with 9 bases fitting TRBD1. The junction had 13 bases not matched to a gene; V was cut back by 5 bases and J by 6 bases. Germline CDR1 reads LNHDA; CDR2 reads SQIVND (reference sequence). This CDR3 is built from 16 residues.

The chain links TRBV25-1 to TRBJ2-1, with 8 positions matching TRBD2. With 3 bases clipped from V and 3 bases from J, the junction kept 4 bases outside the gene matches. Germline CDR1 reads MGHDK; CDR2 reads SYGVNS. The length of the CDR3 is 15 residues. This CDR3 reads CASSDATSGYNEQFF. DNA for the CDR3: TGTGCCAGCAGTGATGCCACTAGCGGCTACAATGAGCAGTTCTTC.